One T cell receptor beta chain is described in this entry. Antigen: not known. The junction departs from germline at one end; a sequencing error may be responsible. This sample's RNA came from whole unsorted tissue. Between August and November 2014, newly diagnosed, chemotherapy-naive lung cancer patients underwent thoracic surgery in China. A modified ARM-PCR protocol with three rounds of nested PCR amplified TCRbeta. One entry per CDR3 protein, called by TCRdb with MiXCR from the multiplex PCR reads. The sample holds about 80,000 distinct CDR3 sequences, roughly 72% seen once. This sample is part of a study of tumor and adjacent non-tumor tissue in lung cancer. Study findings and constraints: Shorter survival was associated with higher TCR diversity in tumors. Tumor repertoires had a smaller top 100 clone share than normal lung.

The CDR3 consists of 14 residues. Germline V gene lookup returns CDR1 LGHNA and CDR2 YNFKEQ. The clonotype comes from a woman between 40 and 50 years old with non-small cell lung cancer. The V call is TRBV4-2, the J call TRBJ2-2; D remains ambiguous. Sequencing used lung tumor tissue. This chain's CDR3 is CTSSHVGYTGELFF. Here the CDR3 DNA reads TGTACCAGCAGCCATGTTGGGTACACTGGGGAGCTGTTTTTT.